What follows are 3 T cell receptor beta chains derived from one specimen sequenced in a study of T cells after posttransplantation cyclophosphamide. The repertoire was sequenced with immunoSEQ multiplex PCR; TCRdb's copy has only in-frame clones and lacks some. Recorded here are about 27,000 clones, none singletons. Busulfan-fludarabine conditioning, marrow transplant, and cyclophosphamide on days +3 and +4 were administered. The sequencing used PBMCs, collected after allogeneic stem cell transplant with posttransplant cyclophosphamide. The receptors stem from a young adult male patient who received an allogeneic stem cell transplant from a related donor, was CMV-positive, and had no GVHD. Some T cells could come from the graft donor.

This clone was counted at least ten times. V gene TRBV5-1 combines with J gene TRBJ1-1; tentative D call: TRBD1 (5 bases). CDR3 length: 14 residues. V was pared by 0 bases and J by 6 bases, with 12 bases between. Germline CDR1 is SGHRS and CDR2 is YFSETQ. The CDR3 DNA sequence: TGCGCCAGCAGCTTGGTTTCAGGGAGGTCTGAAGCTTTCTTT. Protein product: CASSLVSGRSEAFF.

This clone was counted ten times or more. CDR3 bases: TGTGCCAGCAGAATAGAGGGACAGGGAAGTTCACCCCTCCACTTT. Protein product: CASRIEGQGSSPLHF. The rearrangement links TRBV27 to TRBJ1-6, with 9 bases aligning to TRBD1. The CDR3 has 15 residues. Trimming at V came to 6 bases and at J to 9 bases, leaving 9 bases not matched to a gene. CDR1 and CDR2 from the germline V gene are MNHEY and SMNVEV (reference sequence).

This clone was counted ten times or more. The chain carries TRBV2 and TRBJ1-2; TRBD1 aligns across 7 bases. The germline V gene encodes CDR1 SNHLY and CDR2 FYNNEI. After removal of 7 bases from V and 9 bases from J, the junction contained 14 bases not matched to a gene. This CDR3 has 14 residues. The CDR3 loop is CASNRFEGAESYTF. The CDR3 DNA reads as TGTGCCAGCAACCGATTTGAGGGGGCTGAGAGCTACACCTTC.